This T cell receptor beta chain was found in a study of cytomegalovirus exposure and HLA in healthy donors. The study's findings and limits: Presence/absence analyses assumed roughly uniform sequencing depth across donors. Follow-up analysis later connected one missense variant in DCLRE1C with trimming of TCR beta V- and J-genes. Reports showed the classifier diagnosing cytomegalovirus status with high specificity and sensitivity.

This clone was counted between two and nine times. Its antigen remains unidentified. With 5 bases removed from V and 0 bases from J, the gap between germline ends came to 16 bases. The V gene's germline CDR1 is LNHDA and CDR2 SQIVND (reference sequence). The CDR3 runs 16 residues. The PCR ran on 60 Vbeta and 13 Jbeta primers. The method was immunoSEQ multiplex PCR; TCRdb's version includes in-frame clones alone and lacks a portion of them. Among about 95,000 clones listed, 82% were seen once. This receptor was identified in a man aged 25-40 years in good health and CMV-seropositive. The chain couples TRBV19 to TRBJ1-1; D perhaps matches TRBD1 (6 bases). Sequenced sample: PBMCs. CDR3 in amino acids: CASSGGAMALNTEAFF. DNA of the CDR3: TGTGCCAGTAGTGGGGGGGCGATGGCTCTGAACACTGAAGCTTTCTTT.